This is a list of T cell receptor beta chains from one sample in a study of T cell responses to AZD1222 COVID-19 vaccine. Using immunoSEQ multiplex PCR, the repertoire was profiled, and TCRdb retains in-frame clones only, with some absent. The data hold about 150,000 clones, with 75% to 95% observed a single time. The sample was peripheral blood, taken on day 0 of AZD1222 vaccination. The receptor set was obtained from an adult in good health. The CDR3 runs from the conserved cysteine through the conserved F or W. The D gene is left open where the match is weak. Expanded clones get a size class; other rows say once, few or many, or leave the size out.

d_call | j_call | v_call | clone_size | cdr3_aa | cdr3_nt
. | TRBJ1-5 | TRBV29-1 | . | CSVGEGGQPQHF | TGCAGCGTTGGGGAGGGCGGGCAGCCCCAGCATTTT
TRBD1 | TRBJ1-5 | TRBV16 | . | CASSQSAGGYQPQHF | TGTGCCAGCAGCCAATCTGCAGGGGGCTATCAGCCCCAGCATTTT
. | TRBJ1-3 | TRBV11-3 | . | CASSPRSDYSGNTIYF | TGTGCCAGCAGCCCCCGATCGGATTACTCTGGAAACACCATATATTTT
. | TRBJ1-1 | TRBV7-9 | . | CASSLHRQLNTEAFF | TGTGCCAGCAGCTTACATAGACAATTGAACACTGAAGCTTTCTTT
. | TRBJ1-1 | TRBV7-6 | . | CASSPRTATMNTEAFF | TGTGCCAGCAGCCCCCGGACGGCTACAATGAACACTGAAGCTTTCTTT
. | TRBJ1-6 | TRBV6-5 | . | CASRFRDNSPLHF | TGTGCCAGCAGGTTCAGGGACAATTCACCCCTCCACTTT
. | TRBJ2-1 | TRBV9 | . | CASSVGGVDNEQFF | TGTGCCAGCAGCGTAGGGGGGGTGGACAATGAGCAGTTCTTC
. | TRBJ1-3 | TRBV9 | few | CASSVAHGTGNTIYF | TGTGCCAGCAGCGTAGCTCATGGGACAGGAAACACCATATATTTT
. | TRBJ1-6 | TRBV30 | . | CAWSPGLSPLHF | TGTGCCTGGAGTCCAGGTCTTTCACCCCTCCACTTT
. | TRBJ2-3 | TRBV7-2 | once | CASTSYEQSTDTQYF | TGTGCCAGCACCTCCTACGAGCAGAGCACAGATACGCAGTATTTT
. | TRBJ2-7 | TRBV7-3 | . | CASSLTGQDEQYF | TGTGCCAGCAGCTTAACGGGCCAGGACGAGCAGTACTTC
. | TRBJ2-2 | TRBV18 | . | CASSPLTPNTGELFF | TGTGCCAGCTCACCACTTACACCGAACACCGGGGAGCTGTTTTTT
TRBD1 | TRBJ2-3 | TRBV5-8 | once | CASSLLGQNPDTQYF | TGTGCCAGCAGCTTGTTGGGACAGAACCCAGATACGCAGTATTTT
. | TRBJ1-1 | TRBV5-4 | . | CASSLSGTNTEAFF | TGTGCCAGCAGCTTGTCAGGGACTAACACTGAAGCTTTCTTT
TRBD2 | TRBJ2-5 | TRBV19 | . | CASTEGGPSETQYF | TGTGCCAGTACCGAGGGAGGGCCCTCCGAGACCCAGTACTTC
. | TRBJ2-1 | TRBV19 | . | CASSIGGPSGVEQFF | TGTGCCAGTAGTATAGGAGGACCCTCGGGGGTTGAGCAGTTCTTC